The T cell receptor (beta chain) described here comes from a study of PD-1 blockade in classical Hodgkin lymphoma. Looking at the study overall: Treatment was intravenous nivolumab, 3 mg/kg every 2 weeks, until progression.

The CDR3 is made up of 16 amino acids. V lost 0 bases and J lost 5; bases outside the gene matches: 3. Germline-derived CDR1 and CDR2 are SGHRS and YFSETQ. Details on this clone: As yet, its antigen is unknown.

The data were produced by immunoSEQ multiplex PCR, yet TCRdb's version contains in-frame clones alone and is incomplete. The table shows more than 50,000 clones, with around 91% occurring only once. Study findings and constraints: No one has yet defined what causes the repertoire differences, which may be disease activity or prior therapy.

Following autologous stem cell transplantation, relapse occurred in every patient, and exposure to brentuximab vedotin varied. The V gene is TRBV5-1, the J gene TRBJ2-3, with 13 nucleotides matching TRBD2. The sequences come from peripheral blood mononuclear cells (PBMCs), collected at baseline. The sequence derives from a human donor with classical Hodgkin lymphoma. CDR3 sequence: CASSLEGTSGVDTQYF. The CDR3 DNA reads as TGCGCCAGCAGCTTGGAAGGGACTAGCGGGGTAGATACGCAGTATTTT.